What follows are 31 T cell receptor beta chains derived from one specimen sequenced in a study of breast tumors, draining lymph nodes, adjacent tissues. TCRdb re-derived calls from the multiplex PCR reads in MiXCR, one entry per CDR3 protein. Among tens of thousands of distinct CDR3 sequences, under 25% were seen once, and the ten largest hold 8%. Input material: breast tumor tissue. The source is a female donor with breast cancer. Some clones in this sample may be carry-over from other donors' samples.

This clonotype has ten or more counts. The gene calls are TRBV7-9 and TRBJ1-2; D is unclear. V lost 5 bases and J lost 2, with 12 bases in between. CDR3 length: 14 residues. Germline CDR1 SEHNR, CDR2 FQNEAQ (reference sequence). Here the CDR3 DNA reads TGTGCCAGCAGCCGGGCCTTACAAAACTATGGCTACACCTTC. Protein sequence: CASSRALQNYGYTF. The entire variable domain, with the rest obtained from reference TRBV7-9 and TRBJ1-2, is as follows: DTGVSQNPRHKITKRGQNVTFRCDPISEHNRLYWYRQTLGQGPEFLTYFQNEAQLEKSRLLSDRFSAERPKGSFSTLEIQRTEQGDSAMYLCASSRALQNYGYTFGSGTRLTVV.

This clonotype was seen repeatedly, ten times or more. This sequence joins TRBV5-8 and TRBJ2-7; 9 bases are shared with TRBD1. V shed 2 bases, J shed 5 bases, and the junction held 5 bases outside the gene matches. The CDR3 extends over 14 amino acids. CDR1 is SGHTS and CDR2 is YDEGEE in the germline V gene. In nucleotides, the CDR3 is TGTGCCAGCAGCTTTTCGGGACAGGGTAACGAGCAGTACTTC. This translates into CASSFSGQGNEQYF.

This clonotype was detected many times. The V and J genes are TRBV12-3 or TRBV12-4 and TRBJ2-2, with D tentatively TRBD1 or TRBD2 (5 bases each). The CDR3 sequence is 15 residues long. Trimming took 8 bases from V and 5 from J, leaving 18 bases between them. The CDR3 sequence: CASGVDRSGTGELFF. The CDR3 DNA sequence: TGTGCCAGCGGGGTCGACAGATCGGGAACCGGGGAGCTGTTTTTT.

J is TRBJ2-2 and V is TRBV19, with 8 bases matching TRBD1. Germline V gene data show CDR1 as LNHDA and CDR2 as SQIVND (reference sequence). The CDR3 has 15 residues. The V segment lost 5 bases and the J segment 6 bases; nucleotides outside the gene matches: 8. The chain's CDR3 is CASSPRDRRAGELFF. The CDR3 region has the DNA TGTGCCAGTAGTCCACGGGACAGGCGGGCCGGGGAGCTGTTTTTT.

This clonotype has ten or more counts. This sequence joins TRBV9 and TRBJ1-2; 9 bases match TRBD1. V dropped 3 bases and J dropped 8; count of bases not matched to a gene: 2. The CDR3 sequence is 12 residues long. The germline V gene encodes CDR1 SGDLS and CDR2 YYNGEE. The CDR3, as DNA: TGTGCCAGCAGCGGGGACAGGGTCGGCTACACCTTC. Protein: CASSGDRVGYTF.

The chain combines TRBV7-6 with TRBJ1-1; D unresolved. The CDR3 sequence is 13 residues long. Trimming removed 1 base at V and 1 base at J, with 4 bases between. CDR1 is SGHVS and CDR2 is FNYEAQ in the germline V gene. The CDR3 is CASSLEQNTEAFF. For the CDR3, the DNA is TGTGCCAGCAGCTTAGAGCAGAACACTGAAGCTTTCTTT.

This chain joins TRBV12-3 or TRBV12-4 and TRBJ1-1, with D maybe TRBD1 (5 bases). Trimming took 5 bases from V and 1 from J, leaving 20 bases between them. CDR3 length: 17 amino acids. DNA of the CDR3: TGTGCCAGCAGTCCCCGGGACCGACCAAATCGGAACACTGAAGCTTTCTTT. Translation gives CASSPRDRPNRNTEAFF.

This rearrangement joins TRBV29-1 to TRBJ2-4; D is unclear. The V and J ends lost 7 bases and 0 bases respectively, with 13 bases between them. The CDR3 runs to 14 residues. The germline V gene encodes CDR1 SQVTM and CDR2 ANQGSEA. In DNA form, the CDR3 reads TGCAGCGCCCGGTCCGGATTAGCCAAAAACATTCAGTACTTC. This sequence encodes CSARSGLAKNIQYF.

This clonotype has just a few counts. The genes are TRBV18 and TRBJ2-5; D not certain. The CDR3 runs 12 residues. The V end lost 4 bases, the J end lost 4 bases, and 7 bases lay between the germline ends. CDR1 and CDR2 (germline): KGHSH, LQKENI. CDR3 nucleotide sequence: TGTGCCAGCTCACTTACAGCAGAGACCCAGTACTTC. It is translated as CASSLTAETQYF.

The CDR3 DNA reads as TGCAGTGCAGTGACTAGCGGGAGAGCAGATACGCAGTATTTT. Protein product: CSAVTSGRADTQYF. The chain uses TRBV20-1 and TRBJ2-3; 12 bases map to TRBD2. Germline V gene sequence: CDR1 DFQATT, CDR2 SNEGSKA (reference sequence). The CDR3 totals 14 residues. V dropped 6 bases and J dropped 4; count of bases not matched to a gene: 5.

This chain joins TRBV6-2 or TRBV6-3 and TRBJ2-5, with TRBD2 matching over 7 bases. CDR1 and CDR2 (germline): MNHEY, SVGEGT. The CDR3 runs 18 residues. V lost 7 bases to trimming and J lost 3 bases; unmatched junction nucleotides: 20. CDR3 residues: CASNPPPPTSRSEETQYF. The CDR3 nucleotides are TGTGCCAGCAATCCTCCGCCCCCGACTAGCCGGTCGGAAGAGACCCAGTACTTC.

This clonotype was observed a few times. Written as DNA, the CDR3 is TGTGCCAGCACGCCGGGACCGGGACAGGTCTATGGCTACACCTTC. Translated: CASTPGPGQVYGYTF. V is TRBV6-5 and J is TRBJ1-2; 8 bases fit TRBD1. J lost 4 bases, V lost 7 bases, and 11 bases had no gene match. The CDR3 totals 15 residues. Germline V gene lookup returns CDR1 MNHEY and CDR2 SVGAGI.

This clonotype has ten or more counts. The gene calls are TRBV6-1 and TRBJ2-5; 11 positions agree with TRBD1. Germline CDR1 is MNHNS and CDR2 is SASEGT. CDR3 length: 13 residues. V was clipped by 10 bases and J by 7 bases; unmatched bases: 8. The CDR3 region has the DNA TGTGCCACCGGACAGGGGGCACGTGGGACCCAGTACTTC. This translates into CATGQGARGTQYF.

Ten or more counts support this clonotype. The V and J genes are TRBV28 and TRBJ2-7; 9 bases map to TRBD1. The germline CDR1 and CDR2 sequences are MDHEN and SYDVKM. V lost 8 bases, J lost 0 bases, and 20 bases stayed unmatched. CDR3 length equals 19 residues. Here the CDR3 reads CASRPFWDRVTKGSYEQYF. DNA of the CDR3: TGTGCCAGCCGCCCTTTTTGGGACAGGGTCACGAAGGGCTCCTACGAGCAGTACTTC.

This clonotype showed up many times. This rearrangement joins TRBV2 to TRBJ2-7, with D perhaps TRBD2 (5 bases). In germline, CDR1 is SNHLY, CDR2 FYNNEI. This CDR3 has 12 residues. V dropped 5 bases and J dropped 6 bases, with 11 bases sitting between them. CDR3 sequence (DNA): TGTGCCAGCAGTATTTCGGACTCCGAGCAGTACTTC. Its protein is CASSISDSEQYF.

In this sample, this clonotype turned up many times. J is TRBJ1-2 and V is TRBV3-1; 7 positions match TRBD1. J was trimmed by 0 bases and V by 6 bases; bases with no gene match: 4. The germline V gene has CDR1 LGHDT and CDR2 YNNKEL (reference sequence). The CDR3 loop spans 14 amino acids. The CDR3 DNA sequence: TGTGCCAGCAGGGCCAGGGGGGCTAACTATGGCTACACCTTC. Translating gives CASRARGANYGYTF.

This clonotype was seen a few times. V is TRBV6-2 or TRBV6-3 and J is TRBJ1-2; weak D call: TRBD1 (6 bases). Germline CDR1 is MNHEY and CDR2 is SVGEGT. The V end was cut by 7 bases, the J end by 4 bases, with 10 bases between. The CDR3 contains 12 residues. The CDR3 here is CASTGGGYGYTF. As DNA, the CDR3 is TGTGCCAGCACTGGGGGCGGCTATGGCTACACCTTC.

This clonotype was recorded at least ten times. V is TRBV2 and J is TRBJ2-7, with unresolved D. The CDR3 has 14 amino acids. Germline V gives CDR1 SNHLY, CDR2 FYNNEI. Trimming left V 4 bases short and J 2 bases short, with 12 bases between. The CDR3 is CASSARTDPYEQYF. CDR3 in DNA: TGTGCCAGCAGTGCCCGGACGGACCCCTACGAGCAGTACTTC.

Many counts were recorded for this clonotype. This chain connects TRBV6-5 to TRBJ2-2; no clear D gene. The V and J ends lost 6 bases and 5 bases respectively, with 10 bases between them. This CDR3 comprises 13 residues. Looked up from germline, CDR1 is MNHEY and CDR2 is SVGAGI. The CDR3 sequence is CASSTPGTGELFF. Written as DNA, the CDR3 is TGTGCCAGCAGCACACCTGGGACCGGGGAGCTGTTTTTT.

The genes are TRBV19 and TRBJ2-1; a weak D match, TRBD2 (6 bases). V was shortened by 2 bases and J by 1 base, with 15 bases between the two germline ends. CDR3 size: 17 residues. Germline values: CDR1 LNHDA, CDR2 SQIVND (reference sequence). The CDR3 region has the DNA TGTGCCAGTAGTATACTAGTGGGAGGAGGTTCCTACAATGAGCAGTTCTTC. Amino acid sequence: CASSILVGGGSYNEQFF.

Here the CDR3 reads CASSPLAGRYTGELFF. CDR3 nucleotides: TGTGCCAGCAGCCCACTAGCGGGGCGATACACCGGGGAGCTGTTTTTT. The chain recombines TRBV5-4 with TRBJ2-2, with 10 nucleotides matching TRBD2. The CDR3 loop spans 16 amino acids. From germline, CDR1 is SGHNT and CDR2 YYREEE (reference sequence). The ends lost 4 bases at V and 3 bases at J; junction bases unmatched: 6.

J is TRBJ2-3 and V is TRBV3-1; D is undetermined. CDR1 and CDR2 from the germline V gene are LGHDT and YNNKEL (reference sequence). Between the trimmed V and J ends, which lost 0 bases and 2 bases, there was a span of 15 bases. The CDR3 is 17 residues long. The CDR3 sequence is CASSQEFRAADTDTQYF. The CDR3 DNA is TGTGCCAGCAGCCAAGAGTTTAGGGCAGCTGACACAGATACGCAGTATTTT.

This clonotype was counted at least ten times. The genes are TRBV4-2 and TRBJ2-3, with 12 bases matching TRBD2. The CDR3 length is 16 residues. In germline, CDR1 is LGHNA, CDR2 YNFKEQ. V was clipped by 4 bases and J by 5 bases; unmatched bases: 7. The CDR3 DNA follows: TGTGCCAGCAGCCTCGCTAGCGGGAGGGCCGAAGATACGCAGTATTTT. This sequence encodes CASSLASGRAEDTQYF.

The chain couples TRBV5-4 to TRBJ2-1; tentatively, D is TRBD1 or TRBD2 (5 bases each). CDR1 and CDR2 from the germline V gene are SGHNT and YYREEE (reference sequence). Trimming removed 4 bases at V and 5 bases at J, with 19 bases between. The CDR3 consists of 16 residues. CDR3 sequence: CASSPQILTGHNEQFF. The CDR3 DNA follows: TGTGCCAGCAGCCCCCAAATCCTGACGGGGCACAATGAGCAGTTCTTC.

This clonotype was found a few times. The chain recombines TRBV28 with TRBJ2-7, with unresolved D. The ends were cut back, 5 bases at V and 8 bases at J, with 10 bases in the middle. CDR3 size: 11 residues. From germline, CDR1 is MDHEN and CDR2 SYDVKM. The CDR3 DNA sequence: TGTGCCAGCAGTCGACAAGGGAAGCAGTACTTC. It translates to CASSRQGKQYF.

This clonotype has a count of ten or more. The chain has TRBV7-8 and TRBJ2-5; TRBD2 matches 14 bases. Trimming took 1 base from V and 2 from J; bases not matched to a gene: 0. CDR1 SGHVS and CDR2 FQNEAQ come from the germline V gene. The length of the CDR3 is 16 residues. CDR3 in DNA: TGTGCCAGCAGCTTAGGGACTAGCGGGGGGCAAGAGACCCAGTACTTC. Translation gives CASSLGTSGGQETQYF.

The CDR3 reads CASSQDRQNPYEQYF. The DNA of the CDR3 is TGCGCCAGCAGCCAAGATAGACAGAATCCCTACGAGCAGTACTTC. V gene TRBV4-1 combines with J gene TRBJ2-7, with a possible D match to TRBD1 (5 bases). Germline CDR1 and CDR2: MGHRA and YSYEKL. Trimming removed 0 bases from V and 2 bases from J, with 11 bases in between. The CDR3 loop spans 15 amino acids.

Many counts were recorded for this clonotype. This chain connects TRBV11-2 to TRBJ1-6, with D possibly TRBD1 on 6 matching bases. Germline V gene lookup returns CDR1 SGHAT and CDR2 FQNNGV. V shed 5 bases and J shed 7 bases, with 9 bases lying between them. This CDR3 comprises 13 residues. CDR3: CASSQTGNSPLHF. The CDR3 DNA is TGTGCCAGCAGCCAAACAGGGAATTCACCCCTCCACTTT. Supplemented by reference TRBV11-2 and TRBJ1-6, the full variable domain reads EAGVAQSPRYKIIEKRQSVAFWCNPISGHATLYWYQQILGQGPKLLIQFQNNGVVDDSQLPKDRFSAERLKGVDSTLKIQPAKLEDSAVYLCASSQTGNSPLHFGNGTRLTVT.

This clonotype has at least ten counts. The J gene is TRBJ2-1, the V gene TRBV7-6; TRBD2 aligns across 8 bases. V trimming: 3 bases; J trimming: 5 bases; junction bases outside the gene matches: 9. There are 16 residues in the CDR3. Looked up from germline, CDR1 is SGHVS and CDR2 is FNYEAQ. The CDR3 spells CASSLTLRTSNNEQFF. CDR3 bases: TGTGCCAGCAGCTTGACACTGAGGACTAGCAACAATGAGCAGTTCTTC.

This clonotype was seen at least ten times. The J gene is TRBJ1-6, the V gene TRBV6-6; D is uncertain. The CDR3 spans 13 residues. Germline V gives CDR1 MNHNY, CDR2 SVGAGI (reference sequence). The germline V and J ends were trimmed by 11 bases and 3 bases, with 11 bases remaining between them. CDR3: CALAAFYNSPLHF. In nucleotides, the CDR3 is TGTGCCCTAGCAGCGTTCTATAATTCACCCCTCCACTTT.

The sample holds many counts of this clonotype. This CDR3 is CASSPGRGGYTF. The CDR3 DNA follows: TGTGCCAGCTCACCAGGGCGAGGAGGCTACACCTTC. The chain uses TRBV18 and TRBJ1-2, with no clear D. Germline values: CDR1 KGHSH, CDR2 LQKENI. The CDR3 length is 12 residues. Trimming stripped 2 bases from V and 8 bases from J, with 9 bases between.